This T cell receptor (beta chain) was sequenced in a study of T cells in Graves' hyperthyroidism and ophthalmopathy. The CDR3 contains 13 residues. Germline V gene data show CDR1 as DFQATT and CDR2 as SNEGSKA (reference sequence). V was clipped by 0 bases and J by 5 bases, with 11 bases between them. Not enrolled were patients with uncontrolled infection, other autoimmune disease, pregnancy or lactation. Clinical symptoms, serum thyroxine and TRAb, thyroid ultrasound and orbital computed tomography were used for the diagnoses. Template material for amplifying TCR beta CDR3 regions consisted of RNA transcripts. First-round RT-PCR of the TCR CDR3 relied on the HTBI primer set. TCRdb re-derived calls from the multiplex PCR reads in MiXCR, one entry per CDR3 protein. The sample has about 270,000 distinct CDR3 sequences; 15% are singletons.

The chain recombines TRBV20-1 with TRBJ2-7; D not certain. The TCR was taken from a woman aged 45 to 65 with Graves' hyperthyroidism that later progressed to Graves' ophthalmopathy. Sequencing was done on a sample of blood. The DNA for the CDR3 is TGCAGTGCTAGAGATGCCCCGCGCGACGAGCAGTACTTC. Its translation is CSARDAPRDEQYF.